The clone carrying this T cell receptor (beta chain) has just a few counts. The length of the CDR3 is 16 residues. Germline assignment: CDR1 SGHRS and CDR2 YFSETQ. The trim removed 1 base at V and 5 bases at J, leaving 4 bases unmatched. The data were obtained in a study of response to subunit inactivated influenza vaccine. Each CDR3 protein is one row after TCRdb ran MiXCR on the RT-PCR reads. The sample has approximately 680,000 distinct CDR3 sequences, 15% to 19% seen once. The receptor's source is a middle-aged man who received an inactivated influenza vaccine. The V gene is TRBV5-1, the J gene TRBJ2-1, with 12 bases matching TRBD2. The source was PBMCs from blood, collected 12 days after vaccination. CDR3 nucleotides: TGCGCCAGCAGCTTGCCTTGGACTAGCGGGAACAATGAGCAGTTCTTC. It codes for CASSLPWTSGNNEQFF. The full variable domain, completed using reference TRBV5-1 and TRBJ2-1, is KAGVTQTPRYLIKTRGQQVTLSCSPISGHRSVSWYQQTPGQGLQFLFEYFSETQRNKGNFPGRFSGRQFSNSRSEMNVSTLELGDSALYLCASSLPWTSGNNEQFFGPGTRLTVL.